The next 28 T cell receptor beta chains were all read from a single sample in a study of cytomegalovirus exposure and HLA in healthy donors. This PCR relied on a set of 60 Vbeta primers and 13 Jbeta primers. The method was immunoSEQ multiplex PCR; TCRdb's version includes in-frame clones alone and lacks a portion of them. In the table there are 150,000 to 200,000 clones, roughly three quarters of which are singletons. Sequencing was performed on PBMCs. The receptors originated from a male donor in good health and CMV-seropositive.

This clone occurred once. This chain joins TRBV6-5 and TRBJ1-2; 9 nucleotides agree with TRBD1. CDR3 length: 15 residues. CDR1 and CDR2 (germline): MNHEY, SVGAGI. The V and J ends lost 5 bases and 3 bases, in that order; junction bases with no gene match: 7. CDR3 DNA sequence: TGTGCCAGCAGTACAATGGACAGGGGCGACTATGGCTACACCTTC. It specifies CASSTMDRGDYGYTF.

V and J are TRBV6-1 and TRBJ1-5; D is possibly TRBD1 (5 bases). Germline values: CDR1 MNHNS, CDR2 SASEGT. The CDR3 totals 14 residues. Trimming removed 8 bases from V and 5 bases from J, with 16 bases in between. The CDR3 DNA reads TGTGCCAGCCACCATGTGGGGGGGGATCAGCCCCAGCATTTT. It codes for CASHHVGGDQPQHF.

Only one count was recorded for this clone. The chain joins TRBV25-1 to TRBJ1-1, with a possible D match to TRBD1 (5 bases). This CDR3 is built from 15 residues. V shed 3 bases and J shed 1 base, with 12 bases lying between them. Germline values: CDR1 MGHDK, CDR2 SYGVNS. The CDR3 reads CASSEGWGGNTEAFF. CDR3 nucleotides: TGTGCCAGCAGTGAGGGATGGGGCGGGAACACTGAAGCTTTCTTT.

The chain joins TRBV6-6 to TRBJ1-2, with D possibly being TRBD1 (6 bases). Germline V CDR1 and CDR2: MNHNY, SVGAGI (reference sequence). This CDR3 comprises 15 residues. Trimming removed 4 bases at V and 3 bases at J, with 15 bases between. CDR3 nucleotide sequence: TGTGCCAGCAGTTTCCGACAGGTAGCTTACTATGGCTACACCTTC. Its protein product is CASSFRQVAYYGYTF.

The V and J genes are TRBV10-2 and TRBJ1-2; TRBD1 is a possible D gene (6 bases). V was shortened by 2 bases and J by 7 bases, with 26 bases between the two germline ends. The germline V gene encodes CDR1 WSHSY and CDR2 SAAADI. The CDR3 spans 18 residues. The CDR3 is CASSELGDGDRFMLGYTF. CDR3 nucleotides: TGCGCCAGCAGTGAGCTGGGGGACGGAGACAGGTTCATGCTTGGCTACACCTTC.

The chain carries TRBV19 and TRBJ1-5; D gene uncertain. There are 17 residues in the CDR3. Germline lookup yields CDR1 LNHDA and CDR2 SQIVND (reference sequence). Trimming stripped 7 bases from V and 0 bases from J, with 19 bases between. The CDR3: CASISSRAGGSNQPQHF. DNA of the CDR3: TGTGCCAGTATCTCTTCGCGGGCAGGCGGTAGCAATCAGCCCCAGCATTTT.

The genes are TRBV7-6 and TRBJ2-1; 12 nucleotides align to TRBD2. The CDR3 is made up of 16 amino acids. The ends lost 3 bases at V and 7 bases at J; junction bases unmatched: 7. Germline-derived CDR1 and CDR2 are SGHVS and FNYEAQ. The CDR3 DNA reads as TGTGCCAGCAGCTTCCAACTAGCGGGGGGAAATAATGAGCAGTTCTTC. This sequence encodes CASSFQLAGGNNEQFF. The whole variable domain, remainder taken from reference TRBV7-6 and TRBJ2-1, is GAGVSQSPRYKVTKRGQDVALRCDPISGHVSLYWYRQALGQGPEFLTYFNYEAQQDKSGLPNDRFSAERPEGSISTLTIQRTEQRDSAMYRCASSFQLAGGNNEQFFGPGTRLTVL.

The chain joins TRBV4-1 to TRBJ2-5; 7 positions match TRBD1. The J call is uncertain, as TRBJ2-7 better fits the DNA end. Germline-derived CDR1 and CDR2 are MGHRA and YSYEKL. The CDR3 covers 14 residues. The chain's CDR3 is CASSPRDRAYEQYF. The DNA of the CDR3 is TGCGCCAGCAGCCCTCGGGACAGAGCCTACGAGCAGTACTTC.

J is TRBJ1-1 and V is TRBV20-1; TRBD1 is a possible D gene (5 bases). The CDR3 extends over 10 amino acids. Trimming cost V 3 bases and J 7 bases, with 6 bases left between them. Germline assignment: CDR1 DFQATT and CDR2 SNEGSKA (reference sequence). The CDR3, as DNA: TGCAGTGCTAGGACAGTTGAAGCTTTCTTT. It codes for CSARTVEAFF.

The chain joins TRBV7-2 to TRBJ2-3; 11 bases align to TRBD2. Germline V CDR1 and CDR2: SGHTA, FQGNSA. Trimming removed 1 base from V and 0 bases from J; junction bases left unmatched: 3. The CDR3 runs 17 residues. The chain's CDR3 is CASSLGSSGGSTDTQYF. The CDR3 nucleotides read TGTGCCAGCAGCTTAGGATCTAGCGGGGGGAGCACAGATACGCAGTATTTT.

V gene TRBV9 combines with J gene TRBJ1-4; D not certain. V dropped 0 bases and J dropped 8 bases, with 14 bases sitting between them. The CDR3 extends over 15 amino acids. Germline values: CDR1 SGDLS, CDR2 YYNGEE. CDR3 in amino acids: CASSVGEGYGEKLFF. For the CDR3, the DNA is TGTGCCAGCAGCGTAGGAGAGGGATATGGAGAAAAACTGTTTTTT.

In nucleotides, the CDR3 is TGTGCCAGCACTTGGGCTGGCGAGCAGTACTTC. Protein product: CASTWAGEQYF. The chain couples TRBV28 to TRBJ2-7; D uncertain. V lost 7 bases and J 6 bases, leaving 10 bases between the germline ends. Germline CDR1 reads MDHEN; CDR2 reads SYDVKM. This CDR3 is built from 11 residues. The variable domain in full, completed from reference TRBV28 and TRBJ2-7, reads DVKVTQSSRYLVKRTGEKVFLECVQDMDHENMFWYRQDPGLGLRLIYFSYDVKMKEKGDIPEGYSVSREKKERFSLILESASTNQTSMYLCASTWAGEQYFGPGTRLTVT.

The CDR3 region is CASSRFGYGGIGGNTEAFF. CDR3 DNA sequence: TGTGCCAGCAGCCGGTTTGGGTACGGGGGTATCGGGGGGAACACTGAAGCTTTCTTT. The V gene is TRBV5-6, the J gene TRBJ1-1; maybe TRBD1 (5 bases). With 4 bases removed from V and 1 base from J, the gap between germline ends came to 26 bases. The germline CDR1 and CDR2 sequences are SGHDT and YYEEEE. The CDR3 loop spans 19 amino acids.

This rearrangement joins TRBV6-1 to TRBJ2-5; TRBD1 agrees at 7 bases. The J segment lost 12 bases and the V segment lost 0 bases, leaving 13 bases of the junction unmatched. The CDR3 totals 15 residues. Germline loops: CDR1 MNHNS, CDR2 SASEGT. This CDR3 reads CASSEAGTDSFIKYF. In nucleotides, the CDR3 is TGTGCCAGCAGTGAAGCCGGGACAGACTCTTTCATCAAGTACTTC.

V is TRBV7-9 and J is TRBJ1-6, with D perhaps matching TRBD1 (5 bases). V lost 1 base, J lost 10 bases, and 11 bases lay in between. The CDR3 runs 14 residues. Germline CDR1 is SEHNR and CDR2 is FQNEAQ (reference sequence). The CDR3 bases are TGTGCCAGCAGCTTAGAGGGGCTGCGGTCACCCCTCCACTTT. The encoded protein is CASSLEGLRSPLHF.

This clone was seen only a few times. The V call is TRBV19, the J call TRBJ1-1; 7 nucleotides agree with TRBD1. The germline V gene has CDR1 LNHDA and CDR2 SQIVND (reference sequence). This CDR3 contains 13 residues. Trimming took 10 bases from V and 5 from J; bases not matched to a gene: 10. CDR3 loop: CATQDRLLTEAFF. The CDR3 coding sequence is TGTGCCACCCAGGACAGGCTGCTTACTGAAGCTTTCTTT.

The chain employs TRBV5-4 and TRBJ2-1; unclear D gene. In germline, CDR1 is SGHNT, CDR2 YYREEE (reference sequence). Trimming took off 0 bases at V and 2 bases at J, with 6 bases between the two ends. This CDR3 contains 14 residues. CDR3 sequence (DNA): TGTGCCAGCAGCTTGGGAAGAGCCTACAATGAGCAGTTCTTC. Protein product: CASSLGRAYNEQFF.

The chain is built from TRBV11-1 and TRBJ2-1; tentatively, D is TRBD1 (5 bases). The CDR3 covers 15 residues. Germline CDR1 is SGHAT and CDR2 is FQDESV (reference sequence). The germline V and J ends were trimmed by 4 bases and 4 bases, with 14 bases remaining between them. CDR3 in amino acids: CASSSPRTIYNEQFF. The CDR3 bases are TGTGCCAGCAGCTCCCCCAGGACAATATACAATGAGCAGTTCTTC. Filled out from reference TRBV11-1 and TRBJ2-1, the complete variable domain reads EAEVAQSPRYKITEKSQAVAFWCDPISGHATLYWYRQILGQGPELLVQFQDESVVDDSQLPKDRFSAERLKGVDSTLKIQPAELGDSAMYLCASSSPRTIYNEQFFGPGTRLTVL.

This clone was counted a few times. V and J are TRBV5-1 and TRBJ2-1; 11 positions agree with TRBD1. The germline CDR1 and CDR2 sequences are SGHRS and YFSETQ. The CDR3 extends over 16 amino acids. The junction had 9 bases not matched to a gene; V was cut back by 1 base and J by 9 bases. Written as DNA, the CDR3 is TGCGCCAGCAGCTTGATGCTGGACAGGGGGCAAGGTGAGCAGTTCTTC. It yields the protein CASSLMLDRGQGEQFF. The entire variable domain, with the rest obtained from reference TRBV5-1 and TRBJ2-1, is as follows: KAGVTQTPRYLIKTRGQQVTLSCSPISGHRSVSWYQQTPGQGLQFLFEYFSETQRNKGNFPGRFSGRQFSNSRSEMNVSTLELGDSALYLCASSLMLDRGQGEQFFGPGTRLTVL.

Of note for this clone: Within the sample, other DNA sequences also encode this same CDR3. The chain combines TRBV6-5 with TRBJ1-1; TRBD1 is a possible D gene (6 bases). There are 12 residues in the CDR3. Germline V gene lookup returns CDR1 MNHEY and CDR2 SVGAGI. Trimming pared 0 bases from V and 7 bases from J, leaving 6 bases between. The CDR3: CASSYSTGEAFF. Written as DNA, the CDR3 is TGTGCCAGCAGTTACTCGACAGGTGAAGCTTTCTTT.

DNA of the CDR3: TGTGCCAGCTCACCAGTGGGGGGGAGGGGCACTGAAGCTTTCTTT. Protein sequence: CASSPVGGRGTEAFF. The chain combines TRBV18 with TRBJ1-1; D is perhaps TRBD1 (5 bases). Germline CDR1 is KGHSH and CDR2 is LQKENI. The V and J ends lost 2 bases and 4 bases respectively, with 14 bases between them. The CDR3 is 15 residues long.

The chain joins TRBV28 to TRBJ2-2; possible D gene TRBD2, 6 bases. This CDR3 contains 14 residues. Trimming left V 7 bases short and J 2 bases short, with 11 bases between. Germline V gives CDR1 MDHEN, CDR2 SYDVKM. The CDR3 protein is CASTVGGNTGELFF. The CDR3 DNA sequence: TGTGCCAGCACGGTGGGAGGAAACACCGGGGAGCTGTTTTTT.

The rearrangement uses TRBV5-1 and TRBJ2-3, with D tentatively TRBD2 (5 bases). The CDR3 is 15 amino acids. Trimming shortened V by 7 bases and J by 2 bases, and 17 bases separated the two germline ends. Germline values: CDR1 SGHRS, CDR2 YFSETQ. DNA of the CDR3: TGCGCCAGCTTCATGGGCACGGACTCCACAGATACGCAGTATTTT. Amino acid sequence: CASFMGTDSTDTQYF.

This chain uses TRBV5-1 with TRBJ2-3, with TRBD2 matching over 9 bases. This CDR3 is built from 16 residues. Germline V gene lookup returns CDR1 SGHRS and CDR2 YFSETQ. With V trimmed by 6 bases and J by 6 bases, 14 bases remained unmatched. The CDR3 region has the DNA TGCGCCAGCAATAGCGGGGGATTTGGGTCACAGGATACGCAGTATTTT. Translated: CASNSGGFGSQDTQYF.

CDR3 nucleotide sequence: TGTGCCAGCAGCCGGTCGGGGGGGAACACTGAAGCTTTCTTT. It is translated as CASSRSGGNTEAFF. V usage is TRBV11-3 and J usage is TRBJ1-1; weak D call: TRBD1 (5 bases). The CDR3 covers 14 residues. Deletions cut 5 bases from V and 1 base from J, with 11 bases between. Per the germline V gene, CDR1 is SGHNT and CDR2 is YENEEA.

The chain is built from TRBV28 and TRBJ2-7, with D possibly TRBD2 on 6 matching bases. The V gene lost 10 bases and the J gene lost 3 bases, with 16 bases spanning the gap. This CDR3 is built from 13 residues. CDR1 and CDR2 from the germline V gene are MDHEN and SYDVKM. CDR3 residues: CATRDGTYYEQYF. The DNA of the CDR3 is TGTGCCACTCGCGATGGGACTTACTACGAGCAGTACTTC.

The chain combines TRBV18 with TRBJ1-2; TRBD1 might be the D (5 bases). Germline CDR1 and CDR2: KGHSH and LQKENI. Trimming removed 1 base from V and 3 bases from J, with 9 bases in between. This CDR3 is built from 14 residues. CDR3 sequence reads: CASSPQGMDYGYTF. In DNA form, the CDR3 reads TGTGCCAGCTCACCACAGGGGATGGACTATGGCTACACCTTC.

This clone occurred once. The junction differs from germline at one of its ends, possibly a read error. The rearrangement joins TRBV5-1 to TRBJ2-7; maybe TRBD1 (7 bases). This CDR3 contains 16 residues. In germline, CDR1 is SGHRS, CDR2 YFSETQ. CDR3 in amino acids: CASSLGGGQEGYGQYF. The CDR3 region has the DNA TGCGCCAGCAGCTTGGGGGGTGGACAGGAGGGCTACGGGCAGTACTTC.